This T cell receptor beta chain originates from a study of CXCR3-negative and CXCR3-positive naive CD8 T cells. General observations from the study: In CXCR3-positive naive cells, the TRB CDR3s were more hydrophobic than in CXCR3-negative naive cells.

The germline V gene encodes CDR1 MDHEN and CDR2 SYDVKM. The CDR3 is made up of 13 amino acids. A remark on this clonotype: Its antigen is unknown.

Libraries were UMI-labeled 5' RACE TRB cDNA. TCRdb reprocessed the 5' RACE reads, with one entry per CDR3 protein and no DNA. The listing records some 53,000 distinct CDR3 sequences. The rearrangement uses TRBV28 and TRBJ2-7; TCRdb lists TRBD1, though no DNA is available to test this call. This TCR was recovered from a human donor in good health. Some clones in this sample may be carry-over from other donors' samples. The sample was naive CXCR3+ CD8+ T cells from blood. The subset here: CD45RO-CCR7+CD27+CD95- naive CD8+ T cells expressing CXCR3 (TNR3+). CDR3 residues: CASSFRQTYEQYF.